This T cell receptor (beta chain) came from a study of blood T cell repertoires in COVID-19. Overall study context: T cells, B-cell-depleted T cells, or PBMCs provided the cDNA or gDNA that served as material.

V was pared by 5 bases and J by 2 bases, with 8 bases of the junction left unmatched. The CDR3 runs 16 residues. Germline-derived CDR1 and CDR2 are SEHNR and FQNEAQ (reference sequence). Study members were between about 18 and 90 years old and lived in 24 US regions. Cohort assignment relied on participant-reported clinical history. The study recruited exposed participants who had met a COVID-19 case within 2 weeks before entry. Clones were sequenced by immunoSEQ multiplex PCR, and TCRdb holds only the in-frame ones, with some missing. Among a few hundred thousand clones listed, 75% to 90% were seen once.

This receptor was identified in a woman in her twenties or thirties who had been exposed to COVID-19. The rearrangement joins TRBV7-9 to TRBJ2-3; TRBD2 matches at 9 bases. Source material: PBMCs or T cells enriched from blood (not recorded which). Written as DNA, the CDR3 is TGTGCCAGCAGCCAACTAGCGGGCCTGCACACAGATACGCAGTATTTT. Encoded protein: CASSQLAGLHTDTQYF.